Below, 11 T cell receptor beta chains from the same sample are listed, as sequenced in a study of T cells after posttransplantation cyclophosphamide. Methotrexate plus calcineurin inhibitor accompanied controls' myeloablative marrow transplants; sampling was 1 year later. Clones were read by immunoSEQ multiplex PCR, and TCRdb kept only the in-frame ones, dropping some. Found here are about 16,000 clones, approximately 80% of them singletons; the top ten hold approximately 2.9%. Specimen: PBMCs, collected roughly 460 days after allogeneic stem cell transplant with calcineurin inhibitor and methotrexate. The receptors shown here come from a young adult male patient who received an allogeneic stem cell transplant from an unrelated donor, was CMV-positive, and had acute and chronic GVHD. A share of the T cells may be of graft donor origin.

CDR3 DNA: TGTGCCAGGAATTTAAGCCCCGCCGGGACAGGGGACTACGAGCAGTACTTC. This translates into CARNLSPAGTGDYEQYF. The genes are TRBV28 and TRBJ2-7; 10 nucleotides agree with TRBD1. Germline V gene sequence: CDR1 MDHEN, CDR2 SYDVKM. This CDR3 is 17 amino acids long. Germline trimming cut 9 bases from V and 3 bases from J; bases unmatched to any gene: 17.

This rearrangement joins TRBV9 to TRBJ2-1; TRBD2 agrees at 7 bases. The CDR3 has 16 residues. Unmatched junction bases numbered 13, after V lost 0 bases and J lost 10 bases. Per germline, CDR1 SGDLS and CDR2 YYNGEE. The CDR3 reads CASSVEVGGAPAEQFF. In nucleotides, the CDR3 is TGTGCCAGCAGCGTAGAAGTGGGAGGGGCCCCGGCGGAGCAGTTCTTC.

The genes are TRBV9 and TRBJ2-5; TRBD2 matches at 8 bases. Germline-derived CDR1 and CDR2 are SGDLS and YYNGEE. V shed 6 bases, J shed 1 base, and the junction held 5 bases outside the gene matches. This CDR3 region has 14 residues. This CDR3 reads CASTPGGAQETQYF. DNA for the CDR3: TGTGCCAGCACCCCCGGGGGGGCCCAAGAGACCCAGTACTTC. Supplemented by reference TRBV9 and TRBJ2-5, the full variable domain reads DSGVTQTPKHLITATGQRVTLRCSPRSGDLSVYWYQQSLDQGLQFLIQYYNGEERAKGNILERFSAQQFPDLHSELNLSSLELGDSALYFCASTPGGAQETQYFGPGTRLLVL.

The chain employs TRBV18 and TRBJ2-1, with TRBD2 matching 11 bases. The V and J ends lost 3 bases and 6 bases, in that order; junction bases with no gene match: 13. The CDR3 has 18 amino acids. The germline CDR1 and CDR2 sequences are KGHSH and LQKENI. The CDR3 region has the DNA TGTGCCAGCTCACCGGGATCGAGGGAACTAGCGGGAGTCAATGAGCAGTTCTTC. It is translated as CASSPGSRELAGVNEQFF.

This clone appeared once. The chain combines TRBV30 with TRBJ1-5; perhaps TRBD1 as D (6 bases). With 3 bases removed from V and 4 bases from J, the gap between germline ends came to 16 bases. Germline V gene lookup returns CDR1 GTSNPN and CDR2 SVGIG (reference sequence). This CDR3 is built from 15 residues. CDR3 protein: CAWRRGGLPNQPQHF. DNA of the CDR3: TGTGCCTGGAGGCGGGGGGGCCTACCTAATCAGCCCCAGCATTTT.

The rearrangement joins TRBV13 to TRBJ1-6, with TRBD1 matching over 10 bases. The germline V gene encodes CDR1 PRHDT and CDR2 FYEKMQ (reference sequence). J gave up 8 bases and V 3 bases, and 4 bases lay outside the gene matches. This CDR3 contains 15 residues. This CDR3 reads CASSFLGQGYSPLHF. CDR3 DNA sequence: TGTGCCAGCAGCTTCTTGGGACAGGGGTATTCACCCCTCCACTTT.

This clone was seen a handful of times. This chain connects TRBV19 to TRBJ1-1; 7 nucleotides match TRBD1. V lost 11 bases to trimming and J lost 8 bases; unmatched junction nucleotides: 14. Looked up from germline, CDR1 is LNHDA and CDR2 is SQIVND (reference sequence). This CDR3 contains 13 residues. The DNA for the CDR3 is TGTGCCTCCTTCGGGGGGGACAGACTCGAAGCTTTCTTT. Its protein product is CASFGGDRLEAFF.

This clone was seen only once. V is TRBV19 and J is TRBJ2-2; possibly TRBD2 for D (6 bases). Germline CDR1 LNHDA, CDR2 SQIVND (reference sequence). CDR3 length: 15 amino acids. V dropped 6 bases and J dropped 6 bases, with 17 bases sitting between them. The CDR3 region is CASRALAAGSGELFF. Written as DNA, the CDR3 is TGTGCCAGTAGGGCATTAGCGGCGGGATCCGGGGAGCTGTTTTTT.

A single count supports this clone. The chain uses TRBV5-1 and TRBJ2-1; 14 nucleotides agree with TRBD2. Looked up from germline, CDR1 is SGHRS and CDR2 is YFSETQ. The CDR3 has 17 amino acids. After removal of 3 bases from V and 7 bases from J, the junction contained 9 bases not matched to a gene. The CDR3 DNA sequence: TGCGCCAGCAGCTCGGGGACTAGCGGGAGATTTGGAAATGAGCAGTTCTTC. Its translation is CASSSGTSGRFGNEQFF.

With regard to this clone: One end of the junction varies from germline; a read error may be responsible. Other DNA variants within this sample encode the same CDR3. This chain links TRBV7-2 with TRBJ2-5; the match to TRBD2 covers 13 bases. This CDR3 contains 19 residues. The germline CDR1 and CDR2 sequences are SGHTA and FQGNSA. Here the CDR3 reads CASSLIFQGLAGSQETQYF. The CDR3 DNA follows: TGTGCCAGCAGCCTCATTTTCCAGGGACTAGCGGGGTCCCAAGAGACTCAGTACTTC.

This clone was seen only a few times. The chain links TRBV18 to TRBJ2-7; tentatively, D is TRBD1 (5 bases). This CDR3 has 13 residues. Trimming took off 0 bases at V and 3 bases at J, with 6 bases between the two ends. The germline gives CDR1 KGHSH, CDR2 LQKENI. The CDR3 nucleotides read TGTGCCAGCTCACCACCAGGGGACTACGAGCAGTACTTC. Translation: CASSPPGDYEQYF.